The 30 T cell receptor beta chains given below trace back to one sample, sequenced in a study of sequential checkpoint blockade in melanoma. Indicated treatment: randomized to nivolumab then ipilimumab (arm A) or the reverse (arm B). Some clones are missing from TCRdb's copy, which holds only in-frame ones; the method was immunoSEQ multiplex PCR. The data show about 16,000 clones, about 92% seen once. The specimen comprised CD8+ T cells sorted from blood (inferred from file names), sampled from a patient given nivolumab and ipilimumab in sequence. The receptors derive from a human donor with melanoma.

V gene TRBV27 combines with J gene TRBJ1-5, with 7 bases aligning to TRBD1. CDR1 and CDR2 (germline): MNHEY, SMNVEV (reference sequence). V trimming: 6 bases; J trimming: 1 base; junction bases outside the gene matches: 6. The CDR3 has 15 residues. The CDR3 coding sequence is TGTGCCAGCAGCCCGACAGGGTCCAGCAATCAGCCCCAGCATTTT. It codes for CASSPTGSSNQPQHF.

This clone was observed a handful of times. The gene calls are TRBV19 and TRBJ1-2, with TRBD1 identical over 7 bases. The CDR3 is made up of 13 amino acids. Germline CDR1 and CDR2: LNHDA and SQIVND (reference sequence). Trimming took 8 bases from V and 6 from J; bases not matched to a gene: 9. CDR3 region: CASGAGTVNGYTF. The CDR3 bases are TGTGCCAGTGGAGCCGGGACAGTCAATGGCTACACCTTC.

The chain links TRBV21-1 to TRBJ1-1. TRBV21-1 constitutes a pseudogene. The length of the CDR3 is 17 residues. CDR3 region: CASRAQLATQIRTEAFF. The CDR3 DNA is TGTGCCAGCAGGGCCCAATTAGCTACACAAATTCGCACTGAAGCTTTCTTT.

V usage is TRBV9 and J usage is TRBJ1-1, with TRBD1 identical over 8 bases. Unmatched junction bases numbered 5, after V lost 4 bases and J lost 6 bases. CDR1 is SGDLS and CDR2 is YYNGEE in the germline V gene. This CDR3 comprises 13 residues. The CDR3, as DNA: TGTGCCAGCAGCCCGGACAGGGTAGCTGAAGCTTTCTTT. As protein: CASSPDRVAEAFF.

This chain uses TRBV4-1 with TRBJ1-1; D gene ambiguous. V lost 1 base and J 5 bases, leaving 11 bases between the germline ends. Germline V CDR1 and CDR2: MGHRA, YSYEKL. The CDR3 is 14 amino acids. CDR3 sequence: CASSQGVVVTEAFF. The CDR3 nucleotides read TGCGCCAGCAGCCAAGGCGTGGTGGTTACTGAAGCTTTCTTT.

This chain joins TRBV30 and TRBJ2-7; TRBD1 aligns across 10 bases. Germline assignment: CDR1 GTSNPN and CDR2 SVGIG (reference sequence). The V and J ends lost 2 bases and 3 bases, in that order; junction bases with no gene match: 7. CDR3 length: 15 residues. CDR3 loop: CAWSFTGTGVYEQYF. CDR3 bases: TGTGCCTGGAGTTTTACCGGGACAGGGGTCTACGAGCAGTACTTC.

The chain employs TRBV7-3 and TRBJ1-6; 7 bases match TRBD1. V gave up 6 bases and J gave up 8 bases; unmatched junction bases: 7. CDR1 and CDR2 (germline): SGHTA, FQGTGA. The CDR3 covers 14 residues. The CDR3 region has the DNA TGTGCCAGCAGGTCGGGACAGCCCCATTCACCCCTCCACTTT. Translated, it gives CASRSGQPHSPLHF.

The J gene is TRBJ2-7, the V gene TRBV11-2; the D is unclear. Germline V gene data show CDR1 as SGHAT and CDR2 as FQNNGV. The CDR3 covers 13 residues. V was cut by 1 base and J by 3 bases, with 7 bases left in between. In nucleotides, the CDR3 is TGTGCCAGCAGCTTAGCGGAGCTCTACGAGCAGTACTTC. It translates to CASSLAELYEQYF.

This sequence joins TRBV4-1 and TRBJ2-7, with TRBD1 matching 7 bases. Germline-derived CDR1 and CDR2 are MGHRA and YSYEKL. The V and J ends lost 4 bases and 3 bases, in that order; junction bases with no gene match: 0. This CDR3 has 12 amino acids. Here the CDR3 DNA reads TGCGCCAGCAGCCGGACAGGCTACGAGCAGTACTTC. Translation gives CASSRTGYEQYF.

The V gene is TRBV7-9, the J gene TRBJ1-5; TRBD1 is a possible D gene (6 bases). Germline V lookup: CDR1 SEHNR, CDR2 FQNEAQ (reference sequence). The CDR3 loop spans 15 amino acids. Trimming removed 7 bases at V and 2 bases at J, with 15 bases between. The CDR3 is CASTASGAGNQPQHF. DNA for the CDR3: TGTGCCAGCACCGCTTCAGGGGCCGGCAATCAGCCCCAGCATTTT.

The V call is TRBV7-9, the J call TRBJ2-5; 13 positions match TRBD2. The DNA end favors TRBJ2-7, so the J call may be wrong. The CDR3 contains 16 residues. Per the germline V gene, CDR1 is SEHNR and CDR2 is FQNEAQ (reference sequence). CDR3 amino acids: CASSHGLAGDSYEQYF. The CDR3 nucleotides read TGTGCCAGCAGCCACGGACTAGCGGGAGACTCCTACGAGCAGTACTTC.

The V call is TRBV9, the J call TRBJ2-7, with D perhaps matching TRBD1 (6 bases). The germline gives CDR1 SGDLS, CDR2 YYNGEE. This CDR3 is built from 14 residues. The V end was cut by 0 bases, the J end by 3 bases, with 10 bases between. The DNA for the CDR3 is TGTGCCAGCAGCGTAGGGGCAGGGGACTACGAGCAGTACTTC. As protein: CASSVGAGDYEQYF.

The chain uses TRBV7-8 and TRBJ2-7, with 12 bases matching TRBD2. The CDR3 runs to 15 residues. Germline CDR1 and CDR2: SGHVS and FQNEAQ. J lost 2 bases, V lost 2 bases, and 1 base had no gene match. The CDR3: CASSLLAGGPYEQYF. DNA for the CDR3: TGTGCCAGCAGCTTACTAGCGGGAGGGCCCTACGAGCAGTACTTC. Using reference TRBV7-8 and TRBJ2-7 for the parts outside the CDR3, the full variable domain is GAGVSQSPRYKVAKRGQDVALRCDPISGHVSLFWYQQALGQGPEFLTYFQNEAQLDKSGLPSDRFFAERPEGSVSTLKIQRTQQEDSAVYLCASSLLAGGPYEQYFGPGTRLTVT.

This chain links TRBV5-6 with TRBJ2-1; TRBD2 matches 13 bases. Losses at the gene ends were 4 bases for V and 3 bases for J; bases not matched to a gene: 4. This CDR3 spans 16 amino acids. The germline V gene encodes CDR1 SGHDT and CDR2 YYEEEE. The DNA of the CDR3 is TGTGCCAGCAGCCAACGACTAGCGGGAGGCTACAATGAGCAGTTCTTC. It specifies CASSQRLAGGYNEQFF. The variable domain in full, completed from reference TRBV5-6 and TRBJ2-1, reads DAGVTQSPTHLIKTRGQQVTLRCSPKSGHDTVSWYQQALGQGPQFIFQYYEEEERQRGNFPDRFSGHQFPNYSSELNVNALLLGDSALYLCASSQRLAGGYNEQFFGPGTRLTVL.

The rearrangement uses TRBV7-9 and TRBJ1-2; 8 positions match TRBD1. The V gene end was trimmed by 8 bases and the J gene end by 2 bases; junction bases not matched to a gene: 4. Germline V gene data show CDR1 as SEHNR and CDR2 as FQNEAQ (reference sequence). This CDR3 has 13 amino acids. The CDR3 region is CASHRGENYGYTF. The CDR3 nucleotides are TGTGCCAGCCACAGGGGGGAAAACTATGGCTACACCTTC.

This clone was detected only a few times. The V gene is TRBV28, the J gene TRBJ2-7, with a weak D call TRBD1 (6 bases). Germline V gene lookup returns CDR1 MDHEN and CDR2 SYDVKM. V gave up 4 bases and J gave up 1 base, with 11 bases separating them. This CDR3 has 14 amino acids. The CDR3 region is CASSSGVGSYEQYV. The DNA of the CDR3 is TGTGCCAGCAGTTCAGGGGTCGGATCCTACGAGCAGTACGTC.

This clone was detected only once. The chain is built from TRBV7-9 and TRBJ1-2, with TRBD1 matching over 11 bases. CDR3 size: 15 residues. J gave up 2 bases and V 3 bases, and 2 bases lay outside the gene matches. The germline CDR1 and CDR2 sequences are SEHNR and FQNEAQ (reference sequence). Here the CDR3 reads CASSFRDRGNYGYTF. The CDR3 nucleotides read TGTGCCAGCAGCTTCCGGGACAGGGGGAACTATGGCTACACCTTC.

This clone was observed a single time. The chain joins TRBV27 to TRBJ1-1; maybe TRBD1 (5 bases). The CDR3 loop spans 15 amino acids. V was shortened by 7 bases and J by 5 bases, with 20 bases between the two germline ends. Germline CDR1 is MNHEY and CDR2 is SMNVEV (reference sequence). The CDR3 coding sequence is TGTGCCAGCAACTTAGGGGCCAGGGCGGGGACTGAAGCTTTCTTT. Protein: CASNLGARAGTEAFF.

The chain employs TRBV7-9 and TRBJ2-7; 7 bases agree with TRBD1. The germline V gene encodes CDR1 SEHNR and CDR2 FQNEAQ (reference sequence). The J segment lost 7 bases and the V segment lost 2 bases, leaving 17 bases of the junction unmatched. CDR3 size: 17 residues. CDR3 bases: TGTGCCAGCAGCTTAAGGCCGGGACAGTACAGGTCGGATGAGCAGTACTTC. Amino acid sequence: CASSLRPGQYRSDEQYF.

The V call is TRBV9, the J call TRBJ1-2; TRBD1 is a possible D gene (6 bases). Germline V gene lookup returns CDR1 SGDLS and CDR2 YYNGEE. Trimming left V 4 bases short and J 3 bases short, with 13 bases between. The CDR3 is 14 residues long. The CDR3 here is CASSQDSPDYGYTF. The CDR3, as DNA: TGTGCCAGCAGCCAGGACAGCCCTGACTATGGCTACACCTTC.

CDR3 in amino acids: CAWSPKETQYF. The CDR3 DNA is TGTGCCTGGAGTCCTAAAGAGACCCAGTACTTC. The V gene is TRBV30, the J gene TRBJ2-5; D not resolved. The germline CDR1 and CDR2 sequences are GTSNPN and SVGIG (reference sequence). Trimming removed 2 bases from V and 3 bases from J, with 4 bases in between. This CDR3 is built from 11 residues.

This sequence joins TRBV4-1 and TRBJ1-1; D gene uncertain. The CDR3 is made up of 13 amino acids. Germline CDR1 and CDR2: MGHRA and YSYEKL. V was pared by 0 bases and J by 5 bases, with 7 bases between. This CDR3 is CASSQDPLTEAFF. The CDR3 nucleotides read TGCGCCAGCAGCCAAGATCCTTTGACTGAAGCTTTCTTT.

V and J are TRBV2 and TRBJ2-7; D unresolved. CDR3 length: 13 residues. Trimming pared 3 bases from V and 3 bases from J, leaving 9 bases between. Germline V gene lookup returns CDR1 SNHLY and CDR2 FYNNEI. The CDR3 DNA reads TGTGCCAGCAGTGACTACACTAACTACGAGCAGTACTTC. As protein: CASSDYTNYEQYF. Full variable domain (remainder filled in from reference TRBV2 and TRBJ2-7): EPEVTQTPSHQVTQMGQEVILRCVPISNHLYFYWYRQILGQKVEFLVSFYNNEISEKSEIFDDQFSVERPDGSNFTLKIRSTKLEDSAMYFCASSDYTNYEQYFGPGTRLTVT.

The chain carries TRBV19 and TRBJ2-7; D is possibly TRBD2 (7 bases). Trimming took off 3 bases at V and 4 bases at J, with 13 bases between the two ends. Germline V CDR1 and CDR2: LNHDA, SQIVND (reference sequence). The CDR3 consists of 14 residues. The CDR3 region has the DNA TGTGCCAGTAGTATGGTGGGAGGGGGATACGAGCAGTACTTC. Amino acid sequence: CASSMVGGGYEQYF.

As to this clone: The junction and the germline gene differ at one end; a read error may be behind it. This sequence joins TRBV28 and TRBJ2-7; possible D gene TRBD1, 6 bases. Germline assignment: CDR1 MDHEN and CDR2 SYDVKM. The length of the CDR3 is 13 residues. CDR3 amino acids: CANSGRDNYEQYF. DNA of the CDR3: TGTGCCAACAGTGGCCGGGACAACTACGAGCAGTACTTC.

The chain recombines TRBV6-5 with TRBJ2-1; D is perhaps TRBD2 (6 bases). The CDR3 loop spans 15 amino acids. V was cut by 7 bases and J by 2 bases, with 15 bases left in between. Germline V gives CDR1 MNHEY, CDR2 SVGAGI. This CDR3 is CASTLQRGTYNEQFF. Here the CDR3 DNA reads TGTGCCAGCACCCTACAACGGGGGACCTACAATGAGCAGTTCTTC.

V gene TRBV11-2 combines with J gene TRBJ1-2, with D possibly TRBD1 on 5 matching bases. The CDR3 is made up of 13 amino acids. V was pared by 3 bases and J by 5 bases, with 10 bases between. CDR1 and CDR2 (germline): SGHAT, FQNNGV. CDR3 protein: CASSLGPFYGYTF. The CDR3 DNA sequence: TGTGCCAGCAGCTTGGGGCCCTTTTATGGCTACACCTTC.

The chain has TRBV28 and TRBJ1-1; D is possibly TRBD1 (5 bases). This CDR3 comprises 15 residues. The germline V gene has CDR1 MDHEN and CDR2 SYDVKM. V lost 5 bases to trimming and J lost 5 bases, with 18 bases between them. The CDR3 nucleotides are TGTGCCAGCAGTCCACTGACAGTCTTGGGGACTGAAGCTTTCTTT. This translates into CASSPLTVLGTEAFF. The full variable domain, with the rest looked up from reference TRBV28 and TRBJ1-1, is DVKVTQSSRYLVKRTGEKVFLECVQDMDHENMFWYRQDPGLGLRLIYFSYDVKMKEKGDIPEGYSVSREKKERFSLILESASTNQTSMYLCASSPLTVLGTEAFFGQGTRLTVV.

V is TRBV6-6 and J is TRBJ2-7; possibly TRBD1 for D (5 bases). V shed 6 bases and J shed 1 base, with 13 bases lying between them. Germline V gene sequence: CDR1 MNHNY, CDR2 SVGAGI (reference sequence). This CDR3 is built from 14 residues. CDR3 sequence (DNA): TGTGCCAGCAGGTCAGGGCAGGAGTCCTACGAGCAGTACTTC. Translation gives CASRSGQESYEQYF.

The chain is built from TRBV18 and TRBJ1-1; D is perhaps TRBD1 (5 bases). V dropped 0 bases and J dropped 1 base, with 9 bases sitting between them. This CDR3 has 15 amino acids. CDR1 is KGHSH and CDR2 is LQKENI in the germline V gene. The CDR3 nucleotides are TGTGCCAGCTCACCACCGCACGGGGGGAACACTGAAGCTTTCTTT. Amino acids: CASSPPHGGNTEAFF.